This is a list of T cell receptor beta chains from one sample in a study of cytomegalovirus exposure and HLA in healthy donors. Only in-frame clones appear in the TCRdb table, and some are missing; sequencing was by immunoSEQ multiplex PCR. The top ten clones hold roughly 4.9% of a sample with approximately 100,000 clones, 70% to 85% of them seen once. Source material: PBMCs. These receptors were obtained from a woman under 30 in good health and CMV-seropositive. The CDR3 runs from the conserved cysteine through the conserved F or W.

v_call	j_call	cdr3_aa
TRBV19	TRBJ1-4	CASSIWGQSNEKLFF
TRBV5-6	TRBJ1-4	CASSSRTLREGDEKLFF
TRBV28	TRBJ2-1	CASSWEKDSNEQFF
TRBV5-1	TRBJ1-4	CASSLTGGGEKLFF
TRBV7-8	TRBJ1-5	CASSASGTGVNQPQHF
TRBV5-6	TRBJ2-4	CASRQGAGERSTAKNIQYF
TRBV28	TRBJ2-5	CASSSPGVVLQETQYF
TRBV6-6	TRBJ1-5	CASRNIDQPQHF
TRBV29-1	TRBJ2-1	CSVEDLPSGIRNEQFF
TRBV7-6	TRBJ2-3	CASSSERQTDTQYF
TRBV7-9	TRBJ2-7	CASRRAENYEQHF
TRBV6-1	TRBJ1-2	CASMHRTGYTF
TRBV18	TRBJ2-7	CASSPGGAGEQYF
TRBV6-1	TRBJ2-7	CASSEGGGREYEQYF
TRBV6-5	TRBJ1-5	CASSYSGTANQPQHF
TRBV11-2	TRBJ2-2	CASSPQTGTSGRRTGELFF
TRBV19	TRBJ1-1	CASSIGGKAFF
TRBV10-1	TRBJ2-3	CASGEGLAGGSSTDTQYF
TRBV5-1	TRBJ2-3	CASSRVAGGPKDTQYF
TRBV6-1	TRBJ2-7	CASRPYSSYEQYF
TRBV7-9	TRBJ1-1	CASSLGATGGDTEAFF
TRBV5-1	TRBJ2-7	CASSAGTVTYEQYF
TRBV2	TRBJ2-7	CASSALAGPYEQYF
TRBV11-2	TRBJ2-7	CASSLARRGEQYF
TRBV30	TRBJ1-1	CAWSVGTTNTNTEAFF
TRBV15	TRBJ2-1	CATSRGLAGEDEQFF
TRBV4-1	TRBJ2-3	CASSQLGPLTDTQYF
TRBV6-6	TRBJ1-2	CASTLAGGYGYTF
TRBV4-1	TRBJ2-7	CASSLLRDRFNEQYF
TRBV7-2	TRBJ2-1	CASSWTSGSYNEQFF
TRBV13	TRBJ2-1	CASSLIPGTSGRESSYNEQFF
TRBV30	TRBJ2-7	CAWSERGTRPYEQYF
TRBV30	TRBJ2-1	CAWRLTSGSSYNEQFF
TRBV18	TRBJ2-7	CASSPGLAVLSYEQYF
TRBV28	TRBJ2-1	CASRDSAYSGEQFF
TRBV7-9	TRBJ1-4	CASSFTAGQGNEKLFF
TRBV7-9	TRBJ1-1	CASSAWTDMNTEAFF
TRBV30	TRBJ2-7	CAWSVAGPYEQYF
TRBV6-1	TRBJ1-5	CASSGPGGGLSNQPQHF
TRBV19	TRBJ1-2	CASRIGQDLRSGYTF